In this sample, the clone carrying this T cell receptor (beta chain) turned up many times. The antigen is unknown. This sample was included in a study of immune heterogeneity within non-small cell lung tumors. Looking at the study overall: There was 1 tumor not otherwise specified, along with approximately 9 non-squamous carcinomas and a few squamous cell carcinomas.

Notes on the study in general: Identical dominant CDR3 beta clonotypes were found repeatedly across the tumor sites of a single patient, and these appeared alongside high-frequency clones that were unique to particular tumor locations.

The TCR beta CDR3 region underwent multiplex PCR amplification with 32 V and 13 J primers. TCRdb called the multiplex PCR reads again in MiXCR, with one record for every CDR3 protein. The sample has about 9,600 distinct CDR3 sequences; 31% are singletons. Genomic DNA from bulk tumor acted as the template, and roughly 0.55 ug was loaded per sample. During surgery, each primary tumor gave multiple biopsies spaced as far apart as possible. Each patient presented with untreated, newly diagnosed non-small cell lung cancer and received curative surgery. Samples were obtained from newly diagnosed non-small cell lung cancer patients who were having surgery with curative intent. Germline loops: CDR1 LNHDA, CDR2 SQIVND (reference sequence). Losses at the gene ends were 6 bases for V and 2 bases for J; bases not matched to a gene: 4. The CDR3 has 15 residues.

The chain recombines TRBV19 with TRBJ2-6; TRBD2 aligns across 7 bases. What was sequenced was lung tumor tissue. This clonotype originated in a man aged 60 to 69 with non-small cell lung cancer. The CDR3 DNA reads TGTGCCAGTAGCACGGGAGGCACTGGGGCCAACGTCCTGACTTTC. The encoded protein is CASSTGGTGANVLTF.